A selection of T cell receptor beta chains follows, all from one sample in a study of T cells in Graves' hyperthyroidism and ophthalmopathy. TCRdb reprocessed the multiplex PCR reads via MiXCR and lists one record per CDR3 protein. The sample carries 500,000 to 750,000 distinct CDR3 sequences, about 43% recorded once. Sequencing input: peripheral blood or thyroid tissue (not recorded which). All receptors come from a woman younger than 35 with Graves' hyperthyroidism. The conserved cysteine and the conserved F or W are not part of the CDR3 here.

J gene,V gene,CDR3 protein
TRBJ2-2,TRBV7-9,ASSIPGQGKYGELF
TRBJ2-7,TRBV19,ASSMASGGAYEQY
TRBJ1-2,TRBV29-1,SQVWGGTNYGYT
TRBJ2-7,TRBV6-5,ASSAGGSYEQY
TRBJ1-1,TRBV6-5,ASSSYPEQGFTEAF
TRBJ1-3,TRBV13,ASSYSDRGHTIY
TRBJ1-2,TRBV9,ASSLTQGGGYT
TRBJ1-5,TRBV7-8,ASSQGTAGNQPQH
TRBJ1-1,TRBV27,ASKASDLKGFTEAF
TRBJ2-7,TRBV7-2,ASSDRRGHEQY
TRBJ1-5,TRBV12-3/TRBV12-4,ASSQEAQPQH
TRBJ2-3,TRBV20-1,SARASMYATQY
TRBJ1-6,TRBV14,ASSPDLGRNSPLH
TRBJ1-2,TRBV20-1,SARQGAGDYGYT
TRBJ2-7,TRBV30,AWSVWGKNEQY
TRBJ1-4,TRBV18,ASSSGTGHNEKLF
TRBJ2-2,TRBV10-3,AISGQGASGELF
TRBJ2-7,TRBV7-9,ASSVEHEQY
TRBJ1-2,TRBV7-2,ASSLLTGGYT
TRBJ1-1,TRBV7-9,ASSLLALYNEQF
TRBJ1-4,TRBV27,ASSFDRSAEKLF
TRBJ1-1,TRBV7-2,ASSHNKGTEAF